The 25 T cell receptor beta chains reported below all come from one sample, sequenced in a study of response to subunit inactivated influenza vaccine. TCRdb re-called the RT-PCR reads through MiXCR, storing one row per CDR3 protein. The data hold 450,000 to 600,000 distinct CDR3 sequences, with around 7.9% observed a single time. The source material was PBMCs from blood, sampled around 25 months after vaccination. These receptors were taken from a man aged 45 to 75 who received an inactivated influenza vaccine.

Concerning this clonotype itself: A clone one base away is much larger, so this may be a read error. The V gene is TRBV5-5, the J gene TRBJ2-1; 8 bases line up with TRBD2. The germline V gene encodes CDR1 SGHKS and CDR2 YYEKEE (reference sequence). CDR3 length equals 16 residues. Trimming at V came to 1 base and at J to 4 bases, leaving 7 bases not matched to a gene. The CDR3 sequence: CASSLITGGLYNEQFF. CDR3 nucleotides: TGTGCCAGCAGCTTGATCACGGGGGGGCTTTACAATGAGCAGTTCTTC.

Many counts were recorded for this clonotype. The chain has TRBV20-1 and TRBJ1-5, with D perhaps matching TRBD1 (5 bases). The CDR3 sequence is 13 residues long. V gave up 6 bases and J gave up 1 base, with 10 bases separating them. Looked up from germline, CDR1 is DFQATT and CDR2 is SNEGSKA (reference sequence). This CDR3 is CSAAGSSNQPQHF. In DNA, the CDR3 is TGCAGTGCCGCAGGGTCGAGCAATCAGCCCCAGCATTTT.

A few counts support this clonotype. The chain uses TRBV4-2 and TRBJ2-7, with TRBD2 matching over 9 bases. Trimming at V came to 0 bases and at J to 3 bases, leaving 6 bases not matched to a gene. In germline, CDR1 is LGHNA, CDR2 YNFKEQ. The CDR3 is 16 residues long. The CDR3 DNA is TGTGCCAGCAGCCAAGAGTCAGCGGGAGGTTTCTACGAGCAGTACTTC. Amino acid sequence: CASSQESAGGFYEQYF.

The V and J genes are TRBV3-1 and TRBJ2-3; D is unresolved. Deletions cut 10 bases from V and 3 bases from J, with 20 bases between. Germline CDR1 LGHDT, CDR2 YNNKEL (reference sequence). The CDR3 loop spans 15 amino acids. The CDR3 DNA is TGTGCCATCCACCTTTGCTTAAGCGCTACAGATACGCAGTATTTT. Amino acids: CAIHLCLSATDTQYF.

This clonotype was found a few times. The CDR3 is CASSLPVAASTDTQYF. CDR3 DNA: TGCGCCAGCAGCTTGCCCGTAGCAGCTAGCACAGATACGCAGTATTTT. The V call is TRBV5-1, the J call TRBJ2-3; D ambiguous. CDR3 length: 16 amino acids. Trimming removed 1 base from V and 0 bases from J, with 12 bases in between. Germline CDR1 SGHRS, CDR2 YFSETQ.

The table lists this clonotype with many counts. The chain combines TRBV7-9 with TRBJ2-3; 7 nucleotides align to TRBD2. The CDR3 spans 15 residues. CDR1 and CDR2 (germline): SEHNR, FQNEAQ (reference sequence). Trimming took 6 bases from V and 2 from J; bases not matched to a gene: 8. DNA for the CDR3: TGTGCCAGCAGTTTAAGTAGCGGGTACACAGATACGCAGTATTTT. Its protein is CASSLSSGYTDTQYF.

This clonotype was detected only a few times. The CDR3 DNA sequence: TGTGCCATCAGTAAGACACCCCTGGAGGACAACGTCCTGACTTTC. It codes for CAISKTPLEDNVLTF. The genes are TRBV10-3 and TRBJ2-6, with a tentative D call TRBD2 (5 bases). The CDR3 is 15 amino acids. Germline V gene sequence: CDR1 ENHRY, CDR2 SYGVKD. V lost 5 bases to trimming and J lost 9 bases, with 17 bases between them.

The gene calls are TRBV4-2 and TRBJ2-5, with 9 bases that match TRBD1. Germline lookup yields CDR1 LGHNA and CDR2 YNFKEQ. The junction had 8 bases not matched to a gene; V was cut back by 2 bases and J by 1 base. The CDR3 loop spans 17 amino acids. CDR3 in DNA: TGTGCCAGCAGCCAACGTGGGACAGGGTCTATCCAAGAGACCCAGTACTTC. Translating it yields CASSQRGTGSIQETQYF.

Ten or more counts support this clonotype. The gene calls are TRBV6-1 and TRBJ2-7, with TRBD1 as a possible D gene (6 bases). V was pared by 5 bases and J by 0 bases, with 8 bases between. The CDR3 has 13 amino acids. The V gene's germline CDR1 is MNHNS and CDR2 SASEGT. CDR3 residues: CASSTQGSYEQYF. In nucleotides, the CDR3 is TGTGCCAGCAGTACACAGGGCTCCTACGAGCAGTACTTC.

V usage is TRBV24-1 and J usage is TRBJ2-5; D is possibly TRBD2 (6 bases). Germline-derived CDR1 and CDR2 are KGHDR and SFDVKD. CDR3 length equals 14 residues. V was clipped by 7 bases and J by 4 bases, with 15 bases between them. This CDR3 reads CATSRSGDVETQYF. CDR3 coding DNA: TGTGCCACCAGCCGTTCGGGAGACGTAGAGACCCAGTACTTC.

The table lists this clonotype with a few counts. Here the CDR3 reads CASSFGWLAGEKRGELFF. The CDR3 nucleotides read TGTGCCAGCAGTTTCGGGTGGCTAGCGGGGGAAAAGCGGGGGGAGCTGTTTTTT. V and J are TRBV12-3 or TRBV12-4 and TRBJ2-2, with TRBD2 matching 10 bases. Losses at the gene ends were 3 bases for V and 8 bases for J; bases not matched to a gene: 15. This CDR3 comprises 18 residues.

The table lists this clonotype with many counts. The chain links TRBV20-1 to TRBJ2-5; 12 nucleotides align to TRBD2. Germline trimming cut 1 base from V and 3 bases from J; bases unmatched to any gene: 3. The CDR3 loop spans 15 amino acids. Germline lookup yields CDR1 DFQATT and CDR2 SNEGSKA (reference sequence). For the CDR3, the DNA is TGCAGTGCTAGAGGACTAGCGGGAGTAAAAGAGACCCAGTACTTC. It codes for CSARGLAGVKETQYF.

Turning to this clonotype: Mismatch with germline at one junction end may stem from a read error. The rearrangement uses TRBV20-1 and TRBJ2-7, with D tentatively TRBD1 (6 bases). From germline, CDR1 is DFQATT and CDR2 SNEGSKA (reference sequence). This CDR3 region has 14 residues. DNA of the CDR3: TGCAGTGCCAGAGCCGGGACAAACTCCTACGAGCAGTACTTC. Protein product: CSARAGTNSYEQYF.

This clonotype was seen repeatedly, ten times or more. This chain connects TRBV28 to TRBJ2-1; D ambiguous. The CDR3 runs to 14 residues. Trimming shortened V by 3 bases and J by 0 bases, and 6 bases separated the two germline ends. Per germline, CDR1 MDHEN and CDR2 SYDVKM. The CDR3 nucleotides read TGTGCCAGCAGTTTCCCGAGCTCCTACAATGAGCAGTTCTTC. Translation: CASSFPSSYNEQFF.

This rearrangement joins TRBV27 to TRBJ2-7; D could derive from TRBD1 or TRBD2 (6 bases each). Germline V lookup: CDR1 MNHEY, CDR2 SMNVEV (reference sequence). The CDR3 consists of 16 residues. Trimming took off 6 bases at V and 3 bases at J, with 21 bases between the two ends. The CDR3 protein is CASRNRVGGPSYEQYF. In DNA, the CDR3 is TGTGCCAGCAGAAACAGGGTAGGAGGGCCAAGCTACGAGCAGTACTTC.

The V call is TRBV5-6, the J call TRBJ1-1; D uncertain. The ends were cut back, 8 bases at V and 0 bases at J, with 11 bases in the middle. The CDR3 has 13 residues. CDR1 is SGHDT and CDR2 is YYEEEE in the germline V gene. CDR3 DNA sequence: TGTGCCAGGAGCCCCGGGATGAACACTGAAGCTTTCTTT. Amino acid sequence: CARSPGMNTEAFF.

Only a few counts were recorded for this clonotype. This chain uses TRBV28 with TRBJ2-2, with D possibly matching TRBD1 (6 bases). Germline CDR1 MDHEN, CDR2 SYDVKM. The CDR3 has 15 residues. Trimming took off 6 bases at V and 2 bases at J, with 13 bases between the two ends. CDR3 loop: CASSKGTPNTGELFF. CDR3 sequence (DNA): TGTGCCAGCAGCAAAGGGACACCAAACACCGGGGAGCTGTTTTTT.

The rearrangement joins TRBV7-2 to TRBJ2-3; TRBD2 might be the D (5 bases). Per germline, CDR1 SGHTA and CDR2 FQGNSA. There are 12 residues in the CDR3. The ends were cut back, 5 bases at V and 5 bases at J, with 8 bases in the middle. CDR3 bases: TGTGCCAGCAGCCAACTAGTAGATACGCAGTATTTT. It translates to CASSQLVDTQYF. Filled out from reference TRBV7-2 and TRBJ2-3, the complete variable domain reads GAGVSQSPSNKVTEKGKDVELRCDPISGHTALYWYRQSLGQGLEFLIYFQGNSAPDKSGLPSDRFSAERTGGSVSTLTIQRTQQEDSAVYLCASSQLVDTQYFGPGTRLTVL.

The rearrangement uses TRBV27 and TRBJ2-7; a possible D gene is TRBD1 (6 bases). CDR1 is MNHEY, CDR2 SMNVEV, per germline (reference sequence). V shed 2 bases and J shed 5 bases, with 13 bases lying between them. CDR3 length: 14 amino acids. The CDR3 bases are TGTGCCAGCAGTTTAGTCCGGGACAAGGACGAGCAGTACTTC. The encoded protein is CASSLVRDKDEQYF.

V gene TRBV30 combines with J gene TRBJ2-2; tentatively, D is TRBD1 or TRBD2 (6 bases each). CDR3 length equals 15 residues. Trimming took 3 bases from V and 3 from J, leaving 14 bases between them. Germline V CDR1 and CDR2: GTSNPN, SVGIG (reference sequence). CDR3 sequence (DNA): TGTGCCTGGAGCCAAGGGGGGTTCGACACCGGGGAGCTGTTTTTT. Residues: CAWSQGGFDTGELFF.

This clonotype was observed at least ten times. V and J are TRBV20-1 and TRBJ2-1, with TRBD1 identical over 7 bases. Unmatched junction bases numbered 8, after V lost 3 bases and J lost 6 bases. Germline CDR1 DFQATT, CDR2 SNEGSKA (reference sequence). CDR3 size: 14 residues. The CDR3 DNA is TGCAGTGCTAGTAGGGGGCAGGGTGTCAATGAGCAGTTCTTC. Residues: CSASRGQGVNEQFF.

This chain links TRBV5-6 with TRBJ2-1, with D possibly TRBD2 on 6 matching bases. CDR1 SGHDT and CDR2 YYEEEE come from the germline V gene. This CDR3 comprises 13 residues. The V end was cut by 0 bases, the J end by 8 bases, with 9 bases between. DNA of the CDR3: TGTGCCAGCAGCTTGGCCGGGAGATATGAGCAGTTCTTC. Its protein product is CASSLAGRYEQFF.

This clonotype was counted ten times or more. J is TRBJ2-3 and V is TRBV12-3 or TRBV12-4; TRBD2 aligns across 8 bases. Trimming cost V 6 bases and J 1 base; bases outside gene matches: 9. CDR3 length: 16 residues. DNA of the CDR3: TGTGCCAGCAGCCGCCGGAGCGGGAGCCGCACAGATACGCAGTATTTT. This translates into CASSRRSGSRTDTQYF.

This clonotype was seen a few times. This chain joins TRBV28 and TRBJ1-1; tentatively, D is TRBD1 (6 bases). Between the trimmed V and J ends, which lost 5 bases and 0 bases, there was a span of 16 bases. CDR3 length: 16 residues. The V gene's germline CDR1 is MDHEN and CDR2 SYDVKM. CDR3 nucleotide sequence: TGTGCCAGCAGTACTTGGGGGGGCCAGTTGAACACTGAAGCTTTCTTT. Its translation: CASSTWGGQLNTEAFF.

Only a few counts were recorded for this clonotype. The rearrangement joins TRBV7-9 to TRBJ2-7; 8 bases fit TRBD1. The CDR3 consists of 13 residues. Germline V gene lookup returns CDR1 SEHNR and CDR2 FQNEAQ (reference sequence). Germline trimming cut 4 bases from V and 7 bases from J; bases unmatched to any gene: 6. The CDR3 here is CASSSGQVGEQYF. CDR3 nucleotide sequence: TGTGCCAGCAGCTCGGGACAGGTGGGTGAGCAGTACTTC. The whole variable domain, remainder taken from reference TRBV7-9 and TRBJ2-7, is DTGVSQNPRHKITKRGQNVTFRCDPISEHNRLYWYRQTLGQGPEFLTYFQNEAQLEKSRLLSDRFSAERPKGSFSTLEIQRTEQGDSAMYLCASSSGQVGEQYFGPGTRLTVT.